These 18 T cell receptor beta chains were all obtained from the same sample, sequenced in a study of Ad26.COV2.S vaccination and SARS-CoV-2 variants. Data came from immunoSEQ multiplex PCR; TCRdb stores just in-frame clones and leaves some out. The profile shows almost 400,000 clones, about nine tenths of them singletons. Treatment here: about 20 received Ad26.COV2.S at low or high dose, single or two shots; several received placebo; per-sample allocation not given. Samples were taken on day 63 after the first vaccine or placebo injection. Here the sequenced sample was peripheral blood, taken in a trial of Ad26.COV2.S vaccine versus placebo. Receptors were obtained from a person between 18 and 65 years old who received the Ad26.COV2.S COVID-19 vaccine or a placebo.

The rearrangement joins TRBV4-1 to TRBJ1-1; tentative D call: TRBD1 (5 bases). Germline CDR1 MGHRA, CDR2 YSYEKL. Trimming stripped 3 bases from V and 0 bases from J, with 8 bases between. The CDR3 totals 14 residues. The CDR3 protein is CASSQAGVNTEAFF. In DNA form, the CDR3 reads TGCGCCAGCAGCCAGGCGGGGGTGAACACTGAAGCTTTCTTT.

As regards this clone: The same CDR3 can be traced to other DNA sequences in this sample. The J gene is TRBJ2-5, the V gene TRBV3-1 (or the pseudogene TRBV3-2); tentatively, D is TRBD2 (5 bases). The CDR3 is 13 residues long. The V end lost 1 base, the J end lost 2 bases, and 5 bases lay between the germline ends. In germline, CDR1 is LGHDT, CDR2 YNNKEL (reference sequence). As DNA, the CDR3 is TGTGCCAGCAGCCAAGGGACTCAAGAGACCCAGTACTTC. It encodes CASSQGTQETQYF.

The chain couples TRBV2 to TRBJ2-2; 10 bases match TRBD2. CDR3 length equals 16 residues. V shed 2 bases and J 5 bases; nucleotides not matched to a gene: 5. Per the germline V gene, CDR1 is SNHLY and CDR2 is FYNNEI. CDR3 region: CASSERAGGRTGELFF. The DNA for the CDR3 is TGTGCCAGCAGTGAAAGAGCGGGAGGGCGGACCGGGGAGCTGTTTTTT.

The chain links TRBV9 to TRBJ2-7, with a weak D call TRBD1 (5 bases). The V gene's germline CDR1 is SGDLS and CDR2 YYNGEE. This CDR3 region has 13 residues. The ends were cut back, 1 base at V and 5 bases at J, with 10 bases in the middle. CDR3 amino acids: CASSVQGSNEQYF. The CDR3 DNA reads as TGTGCCAGCAGCGTACAGGGATCCAACGAGCAGTACTTC.

V and J are TRBV27 and TRBJ2-7, with 8 bases aligning to TRBD2. The germline V gene encodes CDR1 MNHEY and CDR2 SMNVEV (reference sequence). The CDR3 is 14 amino acids. V was clipped by 8 bases and J by 3 bases; unmatched bases: 9. The CDR3 spells CASRIGGELYEQYF. CDR3 DNA: TGTGCCAGCCGGATCGGGGGGGAGCTCTACGAGCAGTACTTC.

This chain connects TRBV11-2 to TRBJ1-4, with D perhaps TRBD1 (6 bases). The germline CDR1 and CDR2 sequences are SGHAT and FQNNGV. V was trimmed by 5 bases and J by 8 bases, leaving 18 bases between them. The CDR3 has 15 residues. The CDR3 region is CASSEEGGRREKLFF. The CDR3 DNA sequence: TGTGCCAGCAGCGAAGAGGGGGGGCGCAGGGAAAAACTGTTTTTT.

The chain employs TRBV28 and TRBJ2-1; TRBD1 aligns across 7 bases. The CDR3 has 15 residues. The germline V gene has CDR1 MDHEN and CDR2 SYDVKM. The J segment lost 4 bases and the V segment lost 5 bases, leaving 8 bases of the junction unmatched. In DNA, the CDR3 is TGTGCCAGCAGTGAACGGACAGGCTCTTACAATGAGCAGTTCTTC. This gives the protein CASSERTGSYNEQFF.

This chain uses TRBV28 with TRBJ2-6; 8 bases are a match to TRBD1. V trimming: 4 bases; J trimming: 2 bases; junction bases outside the gene matches: 7. CDR3 length: 17 residues. Germline CDR1 MDHEN, CDR2 SYDVKM. The CDR3 loop is CASSSGTGITGANVLTF. In DNA, the CDR3 is TGTGCCAGCAGTTCGGGGACAGGAATAACTGGGGCCAACGTCCTGACTTTC.

This chain links TRBV10-1 with TRBJ2-5, with D unresolved. Germline CDR1 is WNHNN and CDR2 is SYGVQD (reference sequence). This CDR3 spans 12 amino acids. The V gene lost 7 bases and the J gene lost 4 bases, with 10 bases spanning the gap. The CDR3 spells CASKDPSETQYF. CDR3 coding DNA: TGCGCCAGCAAAGACCCATCAGAGACCCAGTACTTC.

V is TRBV29-1 and J is TRBJ1-3; D is undetermined. The CDR3 runs 14 residues. The germline V gene has CDR1 SQVTM and CDR2 ANQGSEA. V was shortened by 0 bases and J by 0 bases, with 6 bases between the two germline ends. Here the CDR3 reads CSVEDPGSGNTIYF. CDR3 in DNA: TGCAGCGTTGAAGATCCAGGCTCTGGAAACACCATATATTTT.

This rearrangement joins TRBV19 to TRBJ1-5, with D maybe TRBD1 (5 bases). The CDR3 runs 15 residues. Germline V gene sequence: CDR1 LNHDA, CDR2 SQIVND (reference sequence). The V end was cut by 5 bases, the J end by 0 bases, with 11 bases between. This CDR3 is CASSLEGNSNQPQHF. The CDR3 region has the DNA TGTGCCAGTAGTCTGGAGGGGAATAGCAATCAGCCCCAGCATTTT.

The rearrangement joins TRBV30 to TRBJ1-4; D unclear. Germline V gene data show CDR1 as GTSNPN and CDR2 as SVGIG (reference sequence). The CDR3 runs to 16 residues. Trimming shortened V by 2 bases and J by 0 bases, and 13 bases separated the two germline ends. CDR3 loop: CAWSLWRASTNEKLFF. Written as DNA, the CDR3 is TGTGCCTGGAGTCTATGGAGGGCCTCAACTAATGAAAAACTGTTTTTT.

This sequence joins TRBV4-1 and TRBJ1-2, with TRBD1 as a possible D gene (5 bases). CDR1 and CDR2 (germline): MGHRA, YSYEKL. The CDR3 covers 15 residues. With 1 base removed from V and 4 bases from J, the gap between germline ends came to 13 bases. CDR3 coding DNA: TGCGCCAGCAGCCAAGCCCCGACAGCCCCCTATGGCTACACCTTC. It yields the protein CASSQAPTAPYGYTF.

The chain links TRBV2 to TRBJ1-1; D call uncertain. Germline assignment: CDR1 SNHLY and CDR2 FYNNEI. This CDR3 is 13 amino acids long. The V and J ends lost 8 bases and 2 bases respectively, with 12 bases between them. The CDR3 reads CASGKEQNTEAFF. As DNA, the CDR3 is TGTGCCAGCGGCAAGGAGCAAAACACTGAAGCTTTCTTT.

The V gene is TRBV12-3 or TRBV12-4, the J gene TRBJ1-2; TRBD1 agrees at 7 bases. The CDR3 totals 13 residues. V lost 3 bases and J lost 4; bases outside the gene matches: 2. CDR3 nucleotide sequence: TGTGCCAGCAGTTTGGCAGGGGGCTATGGCTACACCTTC. Protein sequence: CASSLAGGYGYTF.

The chain links TRBV4-3 to TRBJ2-7; D assignment may be TRBD1 or TRBD2 (5 bases each). Per the germline V gene, CDR1 is LGHNA and CDR2 is YSLEER. V was pared by 0 bases and J by 3 bases, with 15 bases between. This CDR3 is 16 amino acids long. CDR3: CASSQEWSGTVYEQYF. The DNA for the CDR3 is TGCGCCAGCAGCCAAGAATGGTCCGGGACCGTCTACGAGCAGTACTTC.

This clone was seen just once. This chain uses TRBV7-9 with TRBJ1-2, with 8 bases identical to TRBD1. The germline CDR1 and CDR2 sequences are SEHNR and FQNEAQ (reference sequence). This CDR3 contains 16 residues. V lost 5 bases and J lost 0; bases outside the gene matches: 8. The CDR3 loop reads CASSRGQESANYGYTF. The CDR3 nucleotides are TGTGCCAGCAGCCGGGGACAGGAATCCGCTAACTATGGCTACACCTTC.

This chain connects TRBV28 to TRBJ2-3; a possible D gene is TRBD2 (5 bases). Per germline, CDR1 MDHEN and CDR2 SYDVKM. The CDR3 covers 17 residues. V gave up 6 bases and J gave up 4 bases, with 23 bases separating them. The CDR3 bases are TGTGCCAGCAGCCCGCCCCTAGGAGGACTCCTCGCAGATACGCAGTATTTT. Encoded protein: CASSPPLGGLLADTQYF.